Listed here are 25 T cell receptor beta chains from one sample, sequenced in a study of blood T cell repertoires in COVID-19 (dated by TCRdb to about 2020). The library was made by the immunoSEQ multiplex PCR assay. Entries here come from immuneACCESS through TCRdb and include only in-frame sequences with V and J called. Some clones fail to appear in such tables; in the studies checked, an unresolved V gene covers under half of the shortfall, and the cause of the remainder is unknown. The sample table records some 95,000 clones; roughly 72% of these occur just once. 7% of the sample lies in the top ten. Sequencing was done on a sample of peripheral blood. These receptors were obtained from an older man with acute or convalescent COVID-19.

This clone was recorded many times. The chain recombines TRBV2 with TRBJ1-2, with D unresolved. The CDR3 loop spans 13 amino acids. V was shortened by 7 bases and J by 4 bases, with 13 bases between the two germline ends. The germline CDR1 and CDR2 sequences are SNHLY and FYNNEI. The CDR3 is CASNLREAYGYTF. DNA of the CDR3: TGTGCCAGCAATCTTCGGGAGGCCTATGGCTACACCTTC. The full variable domain, rest sourced from reference TRBV2 and TRBJ1-2, is EPEVTQTPSHQVTQMGQEVILRCVPISNHLYFYWYRQILGQKVEFLVSFYNNEISEKSEIFDDQFSVERPDGSNFTLKIRSTKLEDSAMYFCASNLREAYGYTFGSGTRLTVV.

This chain uses TRBV19 with TRBJ1-4, with a possible D match to TRBD1 (5 bases). In germline, CDR1 is LNHDA, CDR2 SQIVND (reference sequence). The CDR3 is 14 amino acids. V lost 5 bases to trimming and J lost 4 bases, with 11 bases between them. CDR3 DNA sequence: TGTGCCAGTAGTCCGACAGTGGATAATGAAAAACTGTTTTTT. It encodes CASSPTVDNEKLFF. Complete variable domain (other parts from reference TRBV19 and TRBJ1-4): DGGITQSPKYLFRKEGQNVTLSCEQNLNHDAMYWYRQDPGQGLRLIYYSQIVNDFQKGDIAEGYSVSREKKESFPLTVTSAQKNPTAFYLCASSPTVDNEKLFFGSGTQLSVL.

The chain has TRBV27 and TRBJ1-2, with 7 bases that match TRBD1. The CDR3 covers 13 residues. The ends lost 5 bases at V and 4 bases at J; junction bases unmatched: 4. Germline assignment: CDR1 MNHEY and CDR2 SMNVEV (reference sequence). The CDR3 bases are TGTGCCAGCAGTGTGGACAGGTCCTATGGCTACACCTTC. This encodes CASSVDRSYGYTF.

This clone was observed a handful of times. This sequence joins TRBV19 and TRBJ2-2; TRBD1 matches at 9 bases. This CDR3 has 15 amino acids. Germline CDR1 and CDR2: LNHDA and SQIVND (reference sequence). V was pared by 7 bases and J by 3 bases, with 6 bases of the junction left unmatched. Here the CDR3 reads CASNWDRAYTGELFF. DNA for the CDR3: TGTGCCAGTAATTGGGACAGGGCCTACACCGGGGAGCTGTTTTTT.

This clone was observed once. The J gene is TRBJ2-5, the V gene TRBV10-3, with 7 bases fitting TRBD2. The V gene end was trimmed by 0 bases and the J gene end by 2 bases; junction bases not matched to a gene: 0. This CDR3 comprises 14 residues. Germline CDR1 is ENHRY and CDR2 is SYGVKD. The CDR3 protein is CAISESGGQETQYF. The CDR3 DNA reads TGTGCCATCAGTGAGTCCGGGGGGCAAGAGACCCAGTACTTC.

This clone is medium-sized within its sample. The chain couples TRBV10-1 to TRBJ2-3; D might be TRBD2 (6 bases). Germline V gene data show CDR1 as WNHNN and CDR2 as SYGVQD (reference sequence). V gave up 0 bases and J gave up 12 bases, with 13 bases separating them. The CDR3 consists of 13 residues. CDR3 in amino acids: CASSESGEGLQYF. The CDR3 DNA is TGCGCCAGCAGTGAGTCGGGGGAAGGACTACAGTATTTT.

This clone was recorded once. The chain joins TRBV6-5 to TRBJ2-1, with 10 bases aligning to TRBD1. This CDR3 region has 14 residues. Germline V CDR1 and CDR2: MNHEY, SVGAGI. Germline trimming cut 6 bases from V and 7 bases from J; bases unmatched to any gene: 6. CDR3 protein: CASSSRTGGNEQFF. For the CDR3, the DNA is TGTGCCAGCAGCTCCCGGACAGGGGGGAATGAGCAGTTCTTC.

The V gene is TRBV11-3, the J gene TRBJ1-2; D uncertain. There are 13 residues in the CDR3. Between the trimmed V and J ends, which lost 2 bases and 5 bases, there was a span of 9 bases. Germline V gene sequence: CDR1 SGHNT, CDR2 YENEEA. CDR3 in amino acids: CASSLHSNYGYTF. CDR3 sequence (DNA): TGTGCCAGCAGCTTACACAGTAATTATGGCTACACCTTC.

This clone was seen many times. V usage is TRBV5-5 and J usage is TRBJ2-3; 8 positions agree with TRBD2. From germline, CDR1 is SGHKS and CDR2 YYEKEE (reference sequence). The CDR3 length is 15 residues. The V segment lost 4 bases and the J segment 3 bases; nucleotides outside the gene matches: 7. As DNA, the CDR3 is TGTGCCAGCAGCGCCCACGGGGGGGCGACAGATACGCAGTATTTT. Amino acids: CASSAHGGATDTQYF.

The chain combines TRBV24-1 with TRBJ2-1; 9 bases agree with TRBD1. J lost 8 bases, V lost 0 bases, and 10 bases had no gene match. The CDR3 has 17 amino acids. Germline CDR1 KGHDR, CDR2 SFDVKD. CDR3 sequence: CATSDLQMGTGRYEQFF. DNA for the CDR3: TGTGCCACCAGTGATTTGCAAATGGGGACAGGGAGGTATGAGCAGTTCTTC.

The CDR3 DNA reads as TGTGCCAGCAGTTTAATCGGTGGGGACAGGTATAATTCACCCCTCCACTTT. Residues: CASSLIGGDRYNSPLHF. The rearrangement links TRBV28 to TRBJ1-6, with 8 bases identical to TRBD1. The germline CDR1 and CDR2 sequences are MDHEN and SYDVKM. The CDR3 runs 17 residues. V lost 2 bases, J lost 4 bases, and 7 bases stayed unmatched.

The rearrangement joins TRBV30 to TRBJ1-2; possible D gene TRBD1, 5 bases. The CDR3 is made up of 13 amino acids. The germline V gene encodes CDR1 GTSNPN and CDR2 SVGIG (reference sequence). V gave up 0 bases and J gave up 5 bases, with 10 bases separating them. As DNA, the CDR3 is TGTGCCTGGAGTGTCGACAGTGGGTATGGCTACACCTTC. Translation: CAWSVDSGYGYTF.

The chain combines TRBV12-3 or TRBV12-4 with TRBJ1-2; unclear D gene. The ends were cut back, 3 bases at V and 4 bases at J, with 9 bases in the middle. This CDR3 comprises 13 residues. The CDR3, as DNA: TGTGCCAGCAGTTTTGGGGAGGGCTATGGCTACACCTTC. Translating it yields CASSFGEGYGYTF.

The V and J genes are TRBV10-1 and TRBJ1-4; 7 bases are a match to TRBD1. Germline V gives CDR1 WNHNN, CDR2 SYGVQD (reference sequence). The CDR3 is made up of 16 amino acids. Trimming at V came to 6 bases and at J to 3 bases, leaving 10 bases not matched to a gene. The chain's CDR3 is CASRFNRGTANEKLFF. The CDR3 coding sequence is TGCGCCAGCAGGTTCAACAGGGGAACGGCTAATGAAAAACTGTTTTTT.

The J gene is TRBJ1-2, the V gene TRBV6-5; D not certain. This CDR3 is built from 16 residues. Trimming left V 0 bases short and J 4 bases short, with 15 bases between. Germline V lookup: CDR1 MNHEY, CDR2 SVGAGI. CDR3 DNA: TGTGCCAGCAGTTACTCTGGGCCTATACCAGGCTATGGCTACACCTTC. It codes for CASSYSGPIPGYGYTF.

This rearrangement joins TRBV7-9 to TRBJ1-3; possibly TRBD1 for D (5 bases). Germline V gene data show CDR1 as SEHNR and CDR2 as FQNEAQ (reference sequence). The CDR3 is made up of 16 amino acids. The ends were cut back, 0 bases at V and 2 bases at J, with 11 bases in the middle. Written as DNA, the CDR3 is TGTGCCAGCAGCTTAGCGCTAGGGGTGACTGGAAACACCATATATTTT. It specifies CASSLALGVTGNTIYF.

V and J are TRBV28 and TRBJ2-7; D is undetermined. This CDR3 contains 15 residues. V was clipped by 7 bases and J by 0 bases, with 16 bases between them. Germline V CDR1 and CDR2: MDHEN, SYDVKM. The CDR3 sequence is CASTLSWQSSYEQYF. CDR3 nucleotide sequence: TGTGCCAGCACCTTGTCTTGGCAAAGCTCCTACGAGCAGTACTTC.

V and J are TRBV5-1 and TRBJ1-1; 9 bases are a match to TRBD1. This CDR3 region has 14 residues. Per the germline V gene, CDR1 is SGHRS and CDR2 is YFSETQ. With 5 bases clipped from V and 8 bases from J, the junction kept 10 bases outside the gene matches. In DNA, the CDR3 is TGCGCCAGCAGACCCGGGGACAGGGCCCAAGAAGCTTTCTTT. It specifies CASRPGDRAQEAFF. Variable domain in full (rest from reference TRBV5-1 and TRBJ1-1): KAGVTQTPRYLIKTRGQQVTLSCSPISGHRSVSWYQQTPGQGLQFLFEYFSETQRNKGNFPGRFSGRQFSNSRSEMNVSTLELGDSALYLCASRPGDRAQEAFFGQGTRLTVV.

The genes are TRBV11-2 and TRBJ2-7; maybe TRBD2 (7 bases). The CDR3 has 15 amino acids. CDR1 and CDR2 from the germline V gene are SGHAT and FQNNGV. Trimming shortened V by 5 bases and J by 5 bases, and 19 bases separated the two germline ends. The CDR3, as DNA: TGTGCCAGCAGCGCGTGGGGCGGGGGCCTCAACGAGCAGTACTTC. It is translated as CASSAWGGGLNEQYF.

This chain links TRBV28 with TRBJ1-1, with TRBD1 as a possible D gene (6 bases). From germline, CDR1 is MDHEN and CDR2 SYDVKM. The CDR3 is 14 amino acids. V lost 2 bases, J lost 4 bases, and 11 bases lay in between. The CDR3 reads CASSLAQGGTEAFF. The DNA for the CDR3 is TGTGCCAGCAGTTTAGCACAGGGTGGCACTGAAGCTTTCTTT.

The count of this clone is one. The chain carries TRBV7-9 and TRBJ1-4; weak D call: TRBD1 (6 bases). CDR1 and CDR2 from the germline V gene are SEHNR and FQNEAQ (reference sequence). Trimming left V 4 bases short and J 7 bases short, with 22 bases between. This CDR3 comprises 17 residues. The CDR3 DNA reads TGTGCCAGCAGCTCTCAACTCCGTGGGGGGGCCACTGAAAAACTGTTTTTT. It yields the protein CASSSQLRGGATEKLFF.

The chain carries TRBV2 and TRBJ2-1; 8 bases align to TRBD1. Germline CDR1 reads SNHLY; CDR2 reads FYNNEI. Trimming took 6 bases from V and 2 from J; bases not matched to a gene: 6. The CDR3 is 15 amino acids. CDR3 DNA: TGTGCCAGCAGCTTACAGGGGGTAACCTACAATGAGCAGTTCTTC. Translated: CASSLQGVTYNEQFF.

J is TRBJ2-5 and V is TRBV24-1, with TRBD2 matching 13 bases. This CDR3 is 15 amino acids long. Germline loops: CDR1 KGHDR, CDR2 SFDVKD. The V and J ends lost 6 bases and 2 bases, in that order; junction bases with no gene match: 2. CDR3: CATSTSGRGQETQYF. CDR3 DNA sequence: TGTGCCACCAGTACTAGCGGGAGGGGACAAGAGACCCAGTACTTC.

The rearrangement joins TRBV7-3 to TRBJ1-1; D remains unclear. Trimming removed 5 bases from V and 1 base from J, with 8 bases in between. The CDR3 runs to 13 residues. CDR1 is SGHTA and CDR2 is FQGTGA in the germline V gene. The CDR3 reads CASSRAKNTEAFF. The CDR3 nucleotides are TGTGCCAGCAGCCGCGCCAAGAACACTGAAGCTTTCTTT.

The sample holds a few counts of this clone. This chain links TRBV19 with TRBJ1-2; D gene unclear. V dropped 4 bases and J dropped 1 base, with 7 bases sitting between them. Germline CDR1 and CDR2: LNHDA and SQIVND (reference sequence). The CDR3 consists of 13 residues. The CDR3 bases are TGTGCCAGTAGTACGTCTTATAACTATGGCTACACCTTC. Amino acids: CASSTSYNYGYTF.